This is a list of T cell receptor beta chains from one sample in a study of a mutant IDH1 vaccine in newly diagnosed glioma. Using immunoSEQ multiplex PCR, the repertoire was profiled, and TCRdb retains in-frame clones only, with some absent. This sample has tens of thousands of clones, with 70% to 90% found just once. The sequencing used PBMCs, collected from a glioma patient treated with radiotherapy, temozolomide or both. These receptor sequences come from a man in his forties with glioma. Both conserved end residues are part of each CDR3. D genes are given only for firm matches. Some rows have no size entry. The others give once, few or many, or a class for an expanded clone.

D gene: TRBD1
J gene: TRBJ1-1
clone size: once
V gene: TRBV28
CDR3 protein: CASIPSPTGGTEAFF
CDR3 DNA: TGTGCCAGCATTCCATCTCCGACAGGGGGCACTGAAGCTTTCTTT

D gene: TRBD1
J gene: TRBJ1-5
clone size: -
V gene: TRBV2
CDR3 protein: CASSGGTGRTQPQHF
CDR3 DNA: TGTGCCAGCAGTGGGGGGACAGGGAGAACTCAGCCCCAGCATTTT

D gene: -
J gene: TRBJ1-1
clone size: -
V gene: TRBV30
CDR3 protein: CAWSAHTTGDTEAFF
CDR3 DNA: TGTGCCTGGAGTGCCCACACTACTGGGGACACTGAAGCTTTCTTT

D gene: -
J gene: TRBJ2-1
clone size: few
V gene: TRBV7-9
CDR3 protein: CASSLGQVIYNEQFF
CDR3 DNA: TGTGCCAGCAGCTTAGGACAGGTGATTTACAATGAGCAGTTCTTC

D gene: -
J gene: TRBJ2-5
clone size: -
V gene: TRBV6-4
CDR3 protein: CASSEQAMGTQYF
CDR3 DNA: TGTGCCAGCAGTGAACAAGCCATGGGGACCCAGTACTTC

D gene: -
J gene: TRBJ1-1
clone size: -
V gene: TRBV7-8
CDR3 protein: CASSLRGNSYMNTEAFF
CDR3 DNA: TGTGCCAGCAGCTTAAGGGGGAACAGCTACATGAACACTGAAGCTTTCTTT

D gene: -
J gene: TRBJ2-1
clone size: -
V gene: TRBV5-6
CDR3 protein: CASSRNTALYNEQFF
CDR3 DNA: TGTGCCTCGAGCCGAAACACGGCCCTCTACAATGAGCAGTTCTTC

D gene: -
J gene: TRBJ2-7
clone size: few
V gene: TRBV7-9
CDR3 protein: CASSPEEGRDGEQYF
CDR3 DNA: TGTGCCAGCAGCCCGGAGGAGGGCAGGGACGGCGAGCAGTACTTC

D gene: TRBD2
J gene: TRBJ2-7
clone size: -
V gene: TRBV4-1
CDR3 protein: CASSQEGLDYEQYF
CDR3 DNA: TGCGCCAGCAGCCAAGAGGGACTAGACTACGAGCAGTACTTC

D gene: TRBD1
J gene: TRBJ1-5
clone size: -
V gene: TRBV18
CDR3 protein: CASSRGTGENSNQPQHF
CDR3 DNA: TGTGCCAGCTCACGCGGGACAGGGGAAAATAGCAATCAGCCCCAGCATTTT